These 11 T cell receptor beta chains originate from one sample sequenced in a study of regulatory T cells in long-lasting Graves disease. Through Arm-PCR of CDR3 regions and iRepertoire HTBI primers, TCR beta libraries were built. TCRdb re-analysed the multiplex PCR reads in MiXCR, keeping a single row per CDR3 protein. Found here are a few hundred thousand distinct CDR3 sequences, 16% of them singletons; the top ten hold less than 30%. The time point was: newly diagnosed GD, antithyroid drugs for less than 3 months. Extracted PBMC RNA gave rise to the TCR library. This sample was also put to use in a study of T cells in Graves' hyperthyroidism and ophthalmopathy.

This material consisted of peripheral blood mononuclear cells (PBMCs), taken at new diagnosis, from a patient treated with antithyroid drugs. The receptors were sampled from a woman aged 18-29 years with Graves disease.

This clonotype was seen at least ten times. The gene calls are TRBV6-2 or TRBV6-3 and TRBJ2-3; 16 positions agree with TRBD2. Germline V gene lookup returns CDR1 MNHEY and CDR2 SVGEGT. CDR3 length: 17 residues. Trimming removed 0 bases from V and 6 bases from J; junction bases left unmatched: 3. CDR3 DNA: TGTGCCAGCAGTTACTCGGGACTAGCGGGAGGGCGTGATACGCAGTATTTT. Its translation is CASSYSGLAGGRDTQYF.

This clonotype was picked up many times. V usage is TRBV12-3 or TRBV12-4 and J usage is TRBJ1-1; perhaps TRBD1 as D (6 bases). Trimming shortened V by 3 bases and J by 3 bases, and 11 bases separated the two germline ends. The CDR3 runs to 14 residues. The DNA for the CDR3 is TGTGCCAGCAGTTTTGGGGGCGATGACACTGAAGCTTTCTTT. Encoded protein: CASSFGGDDTEAFF.

The chain's CDR3 is CASRLAGGGVTDTQYF. The CDR3 DNA is TGTGCCAGCAGGCTAGCGGGAGGGGGTGTCACAGATACGCAGTATTTT. The chain combines TRBV27 with TRBJ2-3; 12 bases align to TRBD2. This CDR3 is built from 16 residues. Germline CDR1 and CDR2: MNHEY and SMNVEV (reference sequence). Unmatched junction bases numbered 6, after V lost 6 bases and J lost 2 bases.

The chain links TRBV7-2 to TRBJ2-7; D possibly corresponds to TRBD1 (5 bases). CDR1 and CDR2 from the germline V gene are SGHTA and FQGNSA. CDR3 size: 14 residues. Trimming cost V 3 bases and J 2 bases, with 11 bases left between them. The CDR3 DNA reads as TGTGCCAGCAGCTTTAACAGGCTCGCCTACGAGCAGTACTTC. Protein product: CASSFNRLAYEQYF.

At least ten counts were recorded for this clonotype. CDR3 region: CASSQDDSVETQYF. CDR3 in DNA: TGCGCCAGCAGCCAAGACGACTCGGTGGAGACCCAGTACTTC. The genes are TRBV4-3 and TRBJ2-1; D remains unclear. The end of the DNA is better explained by TRBJ2-5, so the J call may be wrong. This CDR3 comprises 14 residues. Germline CDR1 and CDR2: LGHNA and YSLEER.

This clonotype appeared many times. The junction differs from germline at one of its ends, possibly a read error. The V call is TRBV5-1, the J call TRBJ2-1; 8 bases fit TRBD2. CDR1 and CDR2 (germline): SGHRS, YFSETQ. The CDR3 length is 14 residues. CDR3 bases: TGTGCCAGCAGCTTAGAGGGGACTAGCAATGAGCAGTTCTTC. Residues: CASSLEGTSNEQFF.

As to this clonotype: No conserved phenylalanine or tryptophan ends this CDR3, so it is likely a read error. The rearrangement uses TRBV6-5 and TRBJ2-5; no reliable D call. The V end lost 1 base, the J end lost 5 bases, and 11 bases lay between the germline ends. Per the germline V gene, CDR1 is MNHEY and CDR2 is SVGAGI. The CDR3 is made up of 14 amino acids. CDR3 protein: CASSYLASLETQYL. The CDR3, as DNA: TGTGCCAGCAGTTACTTGGCTAGTCTTGAGACCCAGTACCTC.

This clonotype was seen ten or more times. The junction and the germline gene differ at one end; a read error may be behind it. This chain connects TRBV28 to TRBJ2-2; the D call may be TRBD1 or TRBD2 (6 bases each). Germline V gives CDR1 MDHEN, CDR2 SYDVKM. This CDR3 has 15 residues. Written as DNA, the CDR3 is TGTGCCAGCAGTTTATTATCCCGGGACACCGGGGAGGTGTTTTTT. This translates into CASSLLSRDTGEVFF. The full variable domain, with the rest looked up from reference TRBV28 and TRBJ2-2, is DVKVTQSSRYLVKRTGEKVFLECVQDMDHENMFWYRQDPGLGLRLIYFSYDVKMKEKGDIPEGYSVSREKKERFSLILESASTNQTSMYLCASSLLSRDTGEVFFGEGSRLTVL.

This clonotype was counted at least ten times. The chain carries TRBV5-5 and TRBJ1-5, with unresolved D. The germline V gene has CDR1 SGHKS and CDR2 YYEKEE (reference sequence). CDR3 length equals 13 residues. The ends were cut back, 0 bases at V and 8 bases at J, with 9 bases in the middle. The CDR3 loop reads CASSLEVWEPQHF. CDR3 sequence (DNA): TGTGCCAGCAGCTTGGAGGTATGGGAGCCCCAGCATTTT. Together with reference TRBV5-5 and TRBJ1-5, the CDR3 gives the full variable domain: DAGVTQSPTHLIKTRGQQVTLRCSPISGHKSVSWYQQVLGQGPQFIFQYYEKEERGRGNFPDRFSARQFPNYSSELNVNALLLGDSALYLCASSLEVWEPQHFGDGTRLSIL.

The chain links TRBV3-1 to TRBJ1-6, with TRBD1 identical over 7 bases. The CDR3 totals 15 residues. CDR1 and CDR2 from the germline V gene are LGHDT and YNNKEL (reference sequence). J was trimmed by 11 bases and V by 0 bases; bases with no gene match: 7. CDR3 region: CASSQETGSFTPLHF. The CDR3 nucleotides are TGTGCCAGCAGCCAAGAGACAGGGTCCTTTACACCCCTCCACTTT.

Many counts were recorded for this clonotype. This chain joins TRBV10-3 and TRBJ2-7; D is unclear. V dropped 3 bases and J dropped 0 bases, with 6 bases sitting between them. Germline assignment: CDR1 ENHRY and CDR2 SYGVKD. The CDR3 spans 13 residues. The CDR3 bases are TGTGCCATCAGTGATGGCAGCTCCTACGAGCAGTACTTC. Its translation is CAISDGSSYEQYF.